This T cell receptor (beta chain) was found in a study of blood T cells in healthy people across ages. The germline gives CDR1 SGHTA, CDR2 FQGNSA. Trimming removed 5 bases from V and 5 bases from J; junction bases left unmatched: 6. The CDR3 has 15 amino acids. This clonotype was seen only a few times. A second PCR, run for 7 to 11 cycles, used a sample-barcoded 5' primer plus a J-beta primer mix. Each of the samples gave a minimum of 2.5 million paired-end reads that contained CDR3. TCRdb re-called the 5' RACE reads through MiXCR, storing one row per CDR3 protein. The sample carries approximately 780,000 distinct CDR3 sequences, 20% to 30% recorded once. This sample was shared with a second study, whose subject was T cells of mothers and their children.

This receptor was identified in a boy younger than 18 in good health. The J gene is TRBJ1-2, the V gene TRBV7-2; 12 nucleotides match TRBD1. The sequenced sample consisted of blood. The CDR3 DNA sequence: TGTGCCAGCAGCCGGGGACAGGGGGCGCGATATGGCTACACCTTC. Translated, it gives CASSRGQGARYGYTF.